This T cell receptor beta chain was recorded in a study of blood T cell repertoires in COVID-19. Study overall: Sources were T cells, B-cell-depleted T cells, or PBMCs; the material itself was cDNA or gDNA.

V lost 6 bases and J lost 2, with 17 bases in between. Per the germline V gene, CDR1 is SGHVS and CDR2 is FQNEAQ. The CDR3 consists of 16 residues. Measured with immunoSEQ multiplex PCR; TCRdb has only the in-frame clones, and not every one. The table records about 230,000 clones, 70% to 90% of them present only once. Those enrolled, adults aged 18 to 89 years, came from fewer than 25 US areas. Participant-reported clinical history was the basis for cohort assignment. This TCR came from a man younger than 40 who had recovered from COVID-19. Sequenced input: PBMCs or T cells enriched from blood (not recorded which). The gene calls are TRBV7-8 and TRBJ1-5, with D maybe TRBD1 (5 bases). The CDR3 sequence is CASRDDRFFGNQPQHF. Written as DNA, the CDR3 is TGTGCCAGCAGGGACGACAGATTTTTTGGCAATCAGCCCCAGCATTTT.